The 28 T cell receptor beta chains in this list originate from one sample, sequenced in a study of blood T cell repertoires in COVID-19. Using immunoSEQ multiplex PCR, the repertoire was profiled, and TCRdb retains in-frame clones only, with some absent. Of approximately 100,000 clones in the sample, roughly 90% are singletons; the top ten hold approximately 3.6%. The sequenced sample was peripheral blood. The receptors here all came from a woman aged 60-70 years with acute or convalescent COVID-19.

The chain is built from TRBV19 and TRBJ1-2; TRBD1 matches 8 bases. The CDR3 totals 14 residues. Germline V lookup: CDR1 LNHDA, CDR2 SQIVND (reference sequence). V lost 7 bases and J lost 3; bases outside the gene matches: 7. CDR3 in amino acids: CASTPLDRDYGYTF. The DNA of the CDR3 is TGTGCCAGTACCCCACTGGACAGGGACTATGGCTACACCTTC.

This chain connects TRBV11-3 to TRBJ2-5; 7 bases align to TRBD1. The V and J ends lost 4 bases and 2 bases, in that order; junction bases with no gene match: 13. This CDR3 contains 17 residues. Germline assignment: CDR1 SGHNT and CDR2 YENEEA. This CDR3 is CASSWGQSTHTQETQYF. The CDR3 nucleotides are TGTGCCAGCAGCTGGGGACAGTCGACTCATACTCAAGAGACCCAGTACTTC.

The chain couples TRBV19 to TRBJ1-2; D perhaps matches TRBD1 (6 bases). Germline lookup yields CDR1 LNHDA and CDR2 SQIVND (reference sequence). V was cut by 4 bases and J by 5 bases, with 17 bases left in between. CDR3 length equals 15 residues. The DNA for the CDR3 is TGTGCCAGTAGTACCTCAGGGGTGGTGGGGTATGGCTACACCTTC. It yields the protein CASSTSGVVGYGYTF.

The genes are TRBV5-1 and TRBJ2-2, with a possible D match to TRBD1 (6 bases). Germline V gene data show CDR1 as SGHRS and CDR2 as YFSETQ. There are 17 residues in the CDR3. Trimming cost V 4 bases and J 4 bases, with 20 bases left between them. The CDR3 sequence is CASSPVPGAAGTGELFF. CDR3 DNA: TGCGCCAGCAGCCCAGTACCAGGGGCGGCGGGCACCGGGGAGCTGTTTTTT.

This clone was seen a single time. CDR3 DNA sequence: TGTGCCAGCAGCCAAGTCGAGGCTGAGCTGTTTTTT. It specifies CASSQVEAELFF. This chain joins TRBV3-1 (or the pseudogene TRBV3-2) and TRBJ2-2; D is unclear. Germline V gene lookup returns CDR1 LGHDT and CDR2 YNNKEL (reference sequence). The V end lost 1 base, the J end lost 11 bases, and 8 bases lay between the germline ends. The CDR3 runs 12 residues.

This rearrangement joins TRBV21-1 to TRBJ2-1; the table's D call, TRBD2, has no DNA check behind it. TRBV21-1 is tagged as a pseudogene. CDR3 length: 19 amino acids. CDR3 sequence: CASSPQPRTSGRENNEQFF. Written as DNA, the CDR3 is TGTGCCAGCAGCCCCCAACCGCGGACTAGCGGGAGAGAAAACAATGAGCAGTTCTTC.

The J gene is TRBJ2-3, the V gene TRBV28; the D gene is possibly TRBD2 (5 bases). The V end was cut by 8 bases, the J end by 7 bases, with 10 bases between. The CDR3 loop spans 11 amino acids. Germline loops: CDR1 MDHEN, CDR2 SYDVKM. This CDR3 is CASEGGNTQYF. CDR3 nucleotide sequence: TGTGCCAGCGAGGGCGGAAATACGCAGTATTTT.

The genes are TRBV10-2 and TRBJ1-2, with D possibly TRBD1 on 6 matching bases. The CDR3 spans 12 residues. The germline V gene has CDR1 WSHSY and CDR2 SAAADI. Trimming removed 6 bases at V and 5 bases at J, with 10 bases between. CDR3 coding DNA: TGCGCCAGCAGACAGGACAGTTATGGCTACACCTTC. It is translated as CASRQDSYGYTF.

The CDR3, as DNA: TGTGCCAGCAGTGTAGGGAGCGGGAGTGCTGCGGGAGATACGCAGTATTTT. It translates to CASSVGSGSAAGDTQYF. The rearrangement links TRBV6-1 to TRBJ2-3; 8 bases align to TRBD2. The CDR3 contains 17 residues. The V gene's germline CDR1 is MNHNS and CDR2 SASEGT. Trimming at V came to 4 bases and at J to 5 bases, leaving 14 bases not matched to a gene.

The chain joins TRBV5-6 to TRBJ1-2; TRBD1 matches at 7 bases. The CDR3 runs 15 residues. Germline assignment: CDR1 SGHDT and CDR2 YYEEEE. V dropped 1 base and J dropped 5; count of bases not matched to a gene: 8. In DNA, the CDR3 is TGTGCCAGCAGCTTGTATCGACAGGGAAGTTATGGCTACACCTTC. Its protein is CASSLYRQGSYGYTF.

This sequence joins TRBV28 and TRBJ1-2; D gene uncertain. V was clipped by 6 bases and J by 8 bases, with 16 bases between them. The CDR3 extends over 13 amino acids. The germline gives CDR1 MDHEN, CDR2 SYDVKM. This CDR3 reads CASRTGSSRGYTF. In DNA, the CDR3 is TGTGCCAGCAGAACCGGGAGCTCGAGGGGCTACACCTTC.

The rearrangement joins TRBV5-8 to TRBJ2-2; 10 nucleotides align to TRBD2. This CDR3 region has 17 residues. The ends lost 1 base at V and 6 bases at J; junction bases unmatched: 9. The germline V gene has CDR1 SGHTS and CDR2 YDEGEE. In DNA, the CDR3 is TGTGCCAGCAGCTTGACCACACTAGCGGGAATGGCCGGGGAGCTGTTTTTT. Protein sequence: CASSLTTLAGMAGELFF.

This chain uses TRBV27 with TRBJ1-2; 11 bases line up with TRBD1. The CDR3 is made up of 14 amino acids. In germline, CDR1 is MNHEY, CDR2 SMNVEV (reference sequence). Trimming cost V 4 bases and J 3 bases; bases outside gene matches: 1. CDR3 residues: CASSWDRGDYGYTF. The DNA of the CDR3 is TGTGCCAGCAGTTGGGACAGGGGGGACTATGGCTACACCTTC.

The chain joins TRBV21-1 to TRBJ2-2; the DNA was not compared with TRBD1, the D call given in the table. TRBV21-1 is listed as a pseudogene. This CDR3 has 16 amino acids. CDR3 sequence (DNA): TGTGCCAGCAGCATTCCGGGACAGGGGACGGCCGGGGAGCTGTTTTTT. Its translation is CASSIPGQGTAGELFF.

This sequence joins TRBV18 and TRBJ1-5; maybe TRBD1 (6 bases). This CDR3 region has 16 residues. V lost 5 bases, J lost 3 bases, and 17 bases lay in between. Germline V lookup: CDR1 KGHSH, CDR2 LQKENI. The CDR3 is CASSTSPTGTNQPQHF. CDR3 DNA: TGTGCCAGCTCAACATCTCCGACAGGAACCAATCAGCCCCAGCATTTT.

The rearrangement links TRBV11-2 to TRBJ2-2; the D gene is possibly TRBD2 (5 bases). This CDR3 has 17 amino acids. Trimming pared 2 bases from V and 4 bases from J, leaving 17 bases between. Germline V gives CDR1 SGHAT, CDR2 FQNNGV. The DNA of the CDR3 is TGTGCCAGCAGCTTAAGGGAGCTGGGGAGTGGCACCGGGGAGCTGTTTTTT. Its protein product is CASSLRELGSGTGELFF.

CDR3 coding DNA: TGTGCCATCACCTTGGACAGGGCCGGCACTGAAGCTTTCTTT. The encoded protein is CAITLDRAGTEAFF. The chain uses TRBV10-3 and TRBJ1-1; 8 bases match TRBD1. Germline V CDR1 and CDR2: ENHRY, SYGVKD. This CDR3 contains 14 residues. The V gene end was trimmed by 7 bases and the J gene end by 4 bases; junction bases not matched to a gene: 8.

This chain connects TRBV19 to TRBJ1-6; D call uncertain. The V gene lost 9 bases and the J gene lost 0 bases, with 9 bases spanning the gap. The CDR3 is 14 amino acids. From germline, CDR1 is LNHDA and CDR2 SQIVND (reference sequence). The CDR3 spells CASRSSSYNSPLHF. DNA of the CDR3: TGTGCCAGCCGGTCTTCCTCCTATAATTCACCCCTCCACTTT.

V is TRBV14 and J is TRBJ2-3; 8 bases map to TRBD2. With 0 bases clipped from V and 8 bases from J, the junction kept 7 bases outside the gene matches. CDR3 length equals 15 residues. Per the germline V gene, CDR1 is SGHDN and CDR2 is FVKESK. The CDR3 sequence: CASSQDQRAGVTQYF. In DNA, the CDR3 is TGTGCCAGCAGCCAAGATCAGCGAGCGGGAGTTACGCAGTATTTT.

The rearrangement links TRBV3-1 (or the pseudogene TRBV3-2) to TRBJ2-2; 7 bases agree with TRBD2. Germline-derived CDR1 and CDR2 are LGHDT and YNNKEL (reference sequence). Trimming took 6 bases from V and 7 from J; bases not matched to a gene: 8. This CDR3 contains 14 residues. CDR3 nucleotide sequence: TGTGCCAGCAGACGAGCGGGAAGGGTCGGGGAGCTGTTTTTT. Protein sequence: CASRRAGRVGELFF.

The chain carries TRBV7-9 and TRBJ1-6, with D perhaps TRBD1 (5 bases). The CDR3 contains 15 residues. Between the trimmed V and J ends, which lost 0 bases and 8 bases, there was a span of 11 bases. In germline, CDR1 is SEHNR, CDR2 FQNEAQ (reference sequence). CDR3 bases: TGTGCCAGCAGCTTAGCCCCGGGGGGGGATTCACCCCTCCACTTT. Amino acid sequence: CASSLAPGGDSPLHF.

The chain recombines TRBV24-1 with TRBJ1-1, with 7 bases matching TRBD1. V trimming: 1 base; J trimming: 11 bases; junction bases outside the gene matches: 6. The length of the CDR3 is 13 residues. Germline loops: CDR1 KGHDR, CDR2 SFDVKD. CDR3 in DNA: TGTGCCACCAGTGATTTTTCCCAGGGGGGCGCTTTCTTT. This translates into CATSDFSQGGAFF.

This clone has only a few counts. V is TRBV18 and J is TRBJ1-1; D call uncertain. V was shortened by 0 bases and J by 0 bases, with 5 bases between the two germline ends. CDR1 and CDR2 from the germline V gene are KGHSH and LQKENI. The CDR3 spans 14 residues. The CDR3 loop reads CASSPPAMNTEAFF. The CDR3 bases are TGTGCCAGCTCACCACCAGCCATGAACACTGAAGCTTTCTTT.

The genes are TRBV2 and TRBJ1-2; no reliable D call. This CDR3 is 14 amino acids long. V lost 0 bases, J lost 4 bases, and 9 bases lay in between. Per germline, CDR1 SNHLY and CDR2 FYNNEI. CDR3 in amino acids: CASSEAASLYGYTF. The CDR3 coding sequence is TGTGCCAGCAGTGAAGCAGCGAGCCTCTATGGCTACACCTTC.

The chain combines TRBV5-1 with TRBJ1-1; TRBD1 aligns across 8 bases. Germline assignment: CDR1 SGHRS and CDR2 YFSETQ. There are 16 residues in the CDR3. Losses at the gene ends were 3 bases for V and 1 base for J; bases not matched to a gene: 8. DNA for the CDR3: TGCGCCAGCAGCTCCCTGACAGGGGTTGGGAACACTGAAGCTTTCTTT. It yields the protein CASSSLTGVGNTEAFF.

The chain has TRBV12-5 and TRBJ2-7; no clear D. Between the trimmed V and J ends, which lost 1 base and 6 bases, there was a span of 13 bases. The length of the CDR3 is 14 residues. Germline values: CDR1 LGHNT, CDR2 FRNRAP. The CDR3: CASGLAVLSCEQYF. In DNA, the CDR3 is TGTGCTAGTGGTTTGGCCGTTCTTTCTTGCGAGCAGTACTTC.

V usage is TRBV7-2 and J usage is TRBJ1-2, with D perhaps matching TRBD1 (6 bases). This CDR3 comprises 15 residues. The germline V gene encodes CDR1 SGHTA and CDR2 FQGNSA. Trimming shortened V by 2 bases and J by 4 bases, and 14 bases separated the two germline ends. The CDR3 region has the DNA TGTGCCAGCAGCTTAAACCCTACAGGGTTCTATGGCTACACCTTC. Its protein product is CASSLNPTGFYGYTF.

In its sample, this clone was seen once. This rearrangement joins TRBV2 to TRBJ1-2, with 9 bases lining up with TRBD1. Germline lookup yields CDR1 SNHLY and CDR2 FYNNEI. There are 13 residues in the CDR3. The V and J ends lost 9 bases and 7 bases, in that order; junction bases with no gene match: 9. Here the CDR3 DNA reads TGTGCCAGGACAGGGGGAGATAAGGCTGGCTACACCTTC. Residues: CARTGGDKAGYTF.